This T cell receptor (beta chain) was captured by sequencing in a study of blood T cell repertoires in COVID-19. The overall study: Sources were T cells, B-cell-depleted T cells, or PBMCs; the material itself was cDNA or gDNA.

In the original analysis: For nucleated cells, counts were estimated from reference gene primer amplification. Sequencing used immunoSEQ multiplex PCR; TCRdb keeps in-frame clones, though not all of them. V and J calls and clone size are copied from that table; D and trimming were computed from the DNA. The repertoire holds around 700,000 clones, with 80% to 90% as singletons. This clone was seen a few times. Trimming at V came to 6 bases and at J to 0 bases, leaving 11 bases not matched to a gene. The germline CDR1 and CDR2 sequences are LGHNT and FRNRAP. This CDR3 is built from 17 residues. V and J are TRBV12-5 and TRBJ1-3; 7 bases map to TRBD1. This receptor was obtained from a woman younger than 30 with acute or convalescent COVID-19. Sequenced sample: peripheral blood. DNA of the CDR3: TGTGCTAGTGGGCCTCATACAGGGGTTCTCTCTGGAAACACCATATATTTT. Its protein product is CASGPHTGVLSGNTIYF.